This T cell receptor beta chain comes out of a study of persistence of HIV-infected CD4 T cells (dated by TCRdb to 2018 to 2021). About the investigation overall: The median time the participants had spent on suppressive ART was over 7 years. Apart from a couple of participants who underwent leukapheresis at a single time point, peripheral blood samples of up to 180 mL were collected from participants at multiple time points. Anti-CD3/anti-CD28 stimulation activated a higher proportion of cells, with a lower memory fraction, than antigen stimulation. CMV- and HIV-1 Gag-responding CD4+ T cells were isolated from ART-treated individuals so that antigen-driven clonal expansion of HIV-1-infected cells could be examined. TCRbeta sequencing assessed the clonality of all cells in each sorted population, while proviral sequencing assessed the clonality of infected cells. In the cross-participant TCR cluster analysis, about 8 participants were included for CMV and more than five participants were included for Gag. Overall study results and their limits: Enrichment of degenerate expanded CDR3beta sequences was found in antigen-responding cells, suggesting convergent selection of CD4+ responses to CMV and Gag. The study involved few individuals and tested only a limited range of antigens. Significantly lower TCRbeta richness was observed in CMV- and Gag-responding cells than in anti-CD3/anti-CD28-responding cells, and higher oligoclonality was observed in CMV-responding cells than in CD3/CD28-stimulated and Gag-responding cells. TCR oligoclonality correlated with proviral oligoclonality within the same sorted populations. Restriction of bulk TCR analyses to the rare CMV-responding cells that actually carried HIV-1 proviruses was not possible.

The treatment or condition tag for this specimen amounts to: suppressive antiretroviral therapy. Cells were stimulated with anti-CD3/anti-CD28 magnetic beads as a nonspecific positive control representing the CD4+ T cell repertoire. Sorting of responding CD4+ T cells was based on upregulation of both CD40 ligand and CD69. HIV-1-infected adults in whom suppressive ART had been started during chronic infection were enrolled as participants. For at least 4 years, participants had undetectable plasma HIV-1 RNA, below 50 copies/mL. To be included, participants needed a CD4+ T cell count above 400 cells/uL and a positive CMV serology. Before stimulation, PBMCs were isolated using density centrifugation and depleted of CD8+ T cells. Stimulation of CD8-depleted PBMCs was carried out for over 15 hours with anti-CD28/CD49d costimulation, CD40-blocking antibody and enfuvirtide, to prevent new infections. Cells were sorted on a Beckman Coulter MoFlo Legacy or XDP sorter, with propidium iodide excluding dead cells. Genomic DNA was extracted using the QIAamp DNA Mini Kit for samples with more than one million cells and using the Quick-DNA Microprep Kit for all other samples.

Unmatched junction bases come to 8, with V trimmed by 0 bases and J by 0 bases. Spanning cysteine to phenylalanine, the CDR3 consists of 18 amino acids. Only CDR3 DNA remains: 54 bases, in frame from the first base. The CDR1 and CDR2 encoded by the germline V gene are KGHSH and LQKENI. The immunoSEQ hsTCRB assay version 4, run in survey mode, was used to sequence TCRbeta repertoires from genomic DNA. For TCRbeta sequencing, genomic DNA was diluted to 10 ng/uL, and up to roughly 1 ug was used per sample. Processing in the source paper ran as follows. TCRbeta data were analyzed in ImmunoSeq Analyzer 3.0, with diversity computed on productive nucleotide rearrangements. Lower-bound TCR diversity was estimated with the improved Chao index, and clonality with the Gini coefficient using the Immunarch R package. When different nucleotide rearrangements encoded the same CDR3beta amino acid sequence, each rearrangement was treated as a distinct clonotype. TCRbeta sequences significantly enriched in antigen-responding cells relative to anti-CD3/anti-CD28-activated cells were identified by differential abundance analysis. Using predicted peptide-MHC specificity as the basis, GLIPH2 grouped TCRs into clusters, both for each participant individually and for the merged data sets that combined participants. TCRdb mirrors the immuneACCESS table, restricted to in-frame sequences. Some clones are absent from its copies; in checked studies, under half trace to an unresolved V gene, and the reason for the others is unknown. V and J calls and clone size are those listed in that table; D and trimming were worked out from the DNA. Present in this sample are over 35,000 clones, roughly 90% of which were seen just once. The ten most abundant clones make up approximately 0.93% of the sample.

As regards this clone: Its antigen target is currently unknown. Per-nucleotide qualities are absent, and no much larger clonotype sits a single base away.

The rearrangement combines TRBV18 with TRBJ2-3; the central 8 bases match TRBD1. Sequences were derived from CD4+ T cells sorted from PBMCs after roughly 20-hour stimulation, sampled from a patient who received antiretroviral therapy. This specimen's cell subset or site label, interpreted: CD40L+CD69+ CD4 T cells responding to anti-CD3/anti-CD28 beads, representing the overall repertoire. This clonotype was sampled from an adult man with HIV who was CMV-seropositive. Here is the DNA: TGTGCCAGCTCACCACCAAAGGACAGGGCGATTAGCACAGATACGCAGTATTTT. This translates into CASSPPKDRAISTDTQYF.